This T cell receptor beta chain was found in a study of T cell responses to AZD1222 COVID-19 vaccine. The study's findings and limits: Donors in the cohort were predominantly white British and more often female, and clonal diversity was possibly underestimated. Spike-specific TCRs gained breadth and depth after people received two AZD1222 doses.

This CDR3 has 15 residues. The V gene end was trimmed by 5 bases and the J gene end by 7 bases; junction bases not matched to a gene: 8. Germline V lookup: CDR1 SGHTA, CDR2 FQGNSA. Sequencing used immunoSEQ multiplex PCR; TCRdb keeps in-frame clones, though not all of them. The repertoire holds approximately 180,000 clones, with around 88% as singletons. Details on this clone: The antigen remains undetermined.

The clonotype comes from an adult in good health. The rearrangement joins TRBV7-2 to TRBJ2-2; 9 bases align to TRBD2. The sequencing used peripheral blood, collected on day 0 of AZD1222 vaccination. The DNA of the CDR3 is TGTGCCAGCAGCCCCCTGGCGGGAGGGGGCGGGGAGCTGTTTTTT. It specifies CASSPLAGGGGELFF. Combining the CDR3 with reference TRBV7-2 and TRBJ2-2 gives the whole variable domain GAGVSQSPSNKVTEKGKDVELRCDPISGHTALYWYRQSLGQGLEFLIYFQGNSAPDKSGLPSDRFSAERTGGSVSTLTIQRTQQEDSAVYLCASSPLAGGGGELFFGEGSRLTVL.